This record concerns one TCR beta chain sequence. No antigen is known for it. Per-nucleotide qualities are absent, and no much larger clonotype sits a single base away. This sample was included in a study of T cell changes during pregnancy in multiple sclerosis (dated 2019 in TCRdb). With respect to the entire study: In women with multiple sclerosis, the researchers looked at how the T cell repertoire shifted as pregnancy progressed.

Libraries came from the immunoSEQ multiplex PCR assay. The immuneACCESS repertoire file appears here via TCRdb, limited to in-frame rearrangements. These files lack a portion of the clones; in checked studies, under half of the deficit traces to unresolved V genes, and the cause of the others is not known. For this sample the table gives 50,000 to 60,000 clones, of which 91% were detected only once. Around 0.8% of the sample comes from the top ten. Including the terminal cysteine and phenylalanine, the CDR3 comprises 11 residues. The sequence is cut down to CDR3 DNA, 33 bases in frame from base 1. As encoded in the germline V gene (reference sequence), CDR1 is DFQATT while CDR2 is SNEGSKA. V lost 6 bases and J lost 6 bases; the stretch between them is 12 bases long.

The rearrangement joined TRBV20-1 to TRBJ2-7; the best D guess is TRBD2, with 5 bases matching. This material consisted of CD4+ T cells from peripheral blood mononuclear cells, taken in the first trimester of pregnancy. This sequence was found in a female donor with multiple sclerosis, enrolled in a pregnancy study. The nucleotide sequence is TGCAGTGCGGACTGGGCGGGCGAGCAGTACTTC. It encodes CSADWAGEQYF.